One and the same sample provided the 27 T cell receptor beta chains below, sequenced in a study of blood T cell repertoires in COVID-19. TCRdb's table, derived via immunoSEQ multiplex PCR, lists solely in-frame clones and lacks some. This repertoire shows a few hundred thousand clones, about 88% found once; its top ten account for 15% to 20%. The sequenced sample consisted of peripheral blood. These receptors came from a man in his fifties with COVID-19, enrolled during active disease.

V is TRBV27 and J is TRBJ2-7, with D perhaps matching TRBD1 (6 bases). Deletions cut 4 bases from V and 3 bases from J, with 13 bases between. Germline V gives CDR1 MNHEY, CDR2 SMNVEV (reference sequence). The CDR3 length is 14 residues. Here the CDR3 DNA reads TGTGCCAGCAGTTCCGGACAGACTGACTACGAGCAGTACTTC. Its protein product is CASSSGQTDYEQYF.

J is TRBJ1-6 and V is TRBV7-2, with 11 positions matching TRBD1. The ends lost 1 base at V and 6 bases at J; junction bases unmatched: 2. Germline-derived CDR1 and CDR2 are SGHTA and FQGNSA. CDR3 size: 16 residues. This chain's CDR3 is CASSLGTGGFNSPLHF. In DNA, the CDR3 is TGTGCCAGCAGCTTAGGGACAGGGGGCTTTAATTCACCCCTCCACTTT.

The genes are TRBV5-6 and TRBJ2-7, with 10 bases lining up with TRBD1. Germline loops: CDR1 SGHDT, CDR2 YYEEEE. The V and J ends lost 4 bases and 5 bases, in that order; junction bases with no gene match: 12. This CDR3 has 16 amino acids. The chain's CDR3 is CASSETGTGDFHEQYF. The CDR3 DNA is TGTGCCAGCAGCGAAACCGGGACAGGGGACTTTCACGAGCAGTACTTC.

The rearrangement uses TRBV7-9 and TRBJ2-1; a possible D gene is TRBD1 (7 bases). V was shortened by 0 bases and J by 7 bases, with 13 bases between the two germline ends. Germline CDR1 and CDR2: SEHNR and FQNEAQ (reference sequence). The CDR3 loop spans 15 amino acids. This chain's CDR3 is CASSLAPGGPNEQFF. The CDR3 bases are TGTGCCAGCAGCTTAGCCCCAGGGGGGCCGAATGAGCAGTTCTTC.

The chain combines TRBV13 with TRBJ1-6; no definite D call. V lost 3 bases, J lost 7 bases, and 13 bases lay in between. The CDR3 is 15 amino acids. Germline V gene sequence: CDR1 PRHDT, CDR2 FYEKMQ (reference sequence). CDR3 nucleotides: TGTGCCAGCAGCTTCTTGGGTCGCGGGAATTCACCCCTCCACTTT. It encodes CASSFLGRGNSPLHF. Together with reference TRBV13 and TRBJ1-6, the CDR3 gives the full variable domain: AAGVIQSPRHLIKEKRETATLKCYPIPRHDTVYWYQQGPGQDPQFLISFYEKMQSDKGSIPDRFSAQQFSDYHSELNMSSLELGDSALYFCASSFLGRGNSPLHFGNGTRLTVT.

The rearrangement links TRBV30 to TRBJ2-1; 14 nucleotides align to TRBD2. Germline CDR1 reads GTSNPN; CDR2 reads SVGIG (reference sequence). V was pared by 0 bases and J by 8 bases, with 9 bases of the junction left unmatched. The CDR3 runs to 17 residues. CDR3 nucleotides: TGTGCCTGGAGTGTCCACCCTCCGGGACTAGCGGGAGATGAGCAGTTCTTC. This encodes CAWSVHPPGLAGDEQFF.

The chain uses TRBV7-8 and TRBJ2-7; the match to TRBD2 covers 11 bases. There are 14 residues in the CDR3. V shed 7 bases, J shed 2 bases, and the junction held 4 bases outside the gene matches. CDR1 and CDR2 (germline): SGHVS, FQNEAQ. The CDR3 DNA reads as TGTGCCAGCACCCTAGCGGGGGGTACCTACGAGCAGTACTTC. It translates to CASTLAGGTYEQYF. Supplemented by reference TRBV7-8 and TRBJ2-7, the full variable domain reads GAGVSQSPRYKVAKRGQDVALRCDPISGHVSLFWYQQALGQGPEFLTYFQNEAQLDKSGLPSDRFFAERPEGSVSTLKIQRTQQEDSAVYLCASTLAGGTYEQYFGPGTRLTVT.

The rearrangement joins TRBV9 to TRBJ2-5, with 7 bases fitting TRBD2. V shed 3 bases and J 1 base; nucleotides not matched to a gene: 6. CDR3 size: 15 residues. In germline, CDR1 is SGDLS, CDR2 YYNGEE. The CDR3 reads CASSGWGGSQETQYF. Here the CDR3 DNA reads TGTGCCAGCAGCGGATGGGGGGGGTCCCAAGAGACCCAGTACTTC.

This chain links TRBV7-9 with TRBJ2-5, with 7 bases fitting TRBD2. The CDR3 runs 15 residues. V was pared by 5 bases and J by 5 bases, with 11 bases of the junction left unmatched. The V gene's germline CDR1 is SEHNR and CDR2 FQNEAQ (reference sequence). The CDR3 region is CASSRIRLAGETQYF. The CDR3 nucleotides are TGTGCCAGCAGCCGAATACGACTAGCTGGGGAGACCCAGTACTTC.

The chain has TRBV9 and TRBJ2-1; possible D gene TRBD1, 5 bases. The germline gives CDR1 SGDLS, CDR2 YYNGEE. This CDR3 comprises 16 residues. V lost 0 bases to trimming and J lost 4 bases, with 14 bases between them. CDR3 nucleotides: TGTGCCAGCAGCGTAGCCTGGCAGGGTGGATACAATGAGCAGTTCTTC. Protein: CASSVAWQGGYNEQFF.

This rearrangement joins TRBV6-5 to TRBJ1-2; the match to TRBD1 covers 9 bases. This CDR3 region has 14 residues. Germline V gene sequence: CDR1 MNHEY, CDR2 SVGAGI. V was pared by 4 bases and J by 2 bases, with 2 bases of the junction left unmatched. The CDR3, as DNA: TGTGCCAGCAGTTGGGACAGGGACAACTATGGCTACACCTTC. As protein: CASSWDRDNYGYTF.

V and J are TRBV30 and TRBJ2-7, with 10 bases identical to TRBD2. V dropped 2 bases and J dropped 5; count of bases not matched to a gene: 6. Germline-derived CDR1 and CDR2 are GTSNPN and SVGIG (reference sequence). The CDR3 runs to 14 residues. CDR3 protein: CAWSTGTSVNEQYF. As DNA, the CDR3 is TGTGCCTGGAGTACCGGGACTAGCGTAAACGAGCAGTACTTC. The full variable domain, in which reference TRBV30 and TRBJ2-7 provide the parts outside the CDR3, is SQTIHQWPATLVQPVGSPLSLECTVEGTSNPNLYWYRQAAGRGLQLLFYSVGIGQISSEVPQNLSASRPQDRQFILSSKKLLLSDSGFYLCAWSTGTSVNEQYFGPGTRLTVT.

The chain is built from TRBV3-1 (or the pseudogene TRBV3-2) and TRBJ2-1; tentative D call: TRBD1 (6 bases). This CDR3 has 15 amino acids. The germline V and J ends were trimmed by 1 base and 2 bases, with 9 bases remaining between them. The germline gives CDR1 LGHDT, CDR2 YNNKEL (reference sequence). The CDR3 spells CASSQAGDTYNEQFF. CDR3 sequence (DNA): TGTGCCAGCAGCCAAGCCGGGGACACCTACAATGAGCAGTTCTTC.

The rearrangement uses TRBV9 and TRBJ2-3; the match to TRBD1 covers 9 bases. Trimming cost V 3 bases and J 1 base; bases outside gene matches: 6. Germline lookup yields CDR1 SGDLS and CDR2 YYNGEE. There are 16 residues in the CDR3. CDR3 sequence: CASSDITGGGTDTQYF. The CDR3 region has the DNA TGTGCCAGCAGCGATATTACAGGGGGCGGCACAGATACGCAGTATTTT.

This clone showed up just a few times. The rearrangement joins TRBV5-6 to TRBJ2-5, with TRBD2 matching 15 bases. Germline CDR1 reads SGHDT; CDR2 reads YYEEEE. The CDR3 covers 16 residues. J lost 5 bases, V lost 4 bases, and 6 bases had no gene match. The CDR3 bases are TGTGCCAGCAGCCGGACTAGCGGGGGGGCCGCGGAGACCCAGTACTTC. Residues: CASSRTSGGAAETQYF. Variable domain in full (rest from reference TRBV5-6 and TRBJ2-5): DAGVTQSPTHLIKTRGQQVTLRCSPKSGHDTVSWYQQALGQGPQFIFQYYEEEERQRGNFPDRFSGHQFPNYSSELNVNALLLGDSALYLCASSRTSGGAAETQYFGPGTRLLVL.

The chain has TRBV3-1 (or the pseudogene TRBV3-2) and TRBJ2-1; TRBD2 might be the D (5 bases). In germline, CDR1 is LGHDT, CDR2 YNNKEL (reference sequence). The CDR3 has 18 amino acids. The V end lost 0 bases, the J end lost 9 bases, and 24 bases lay between the germline ends. The DNA for the CDR3 is TGTGCCAGCAGCCAAGATGCCCCCGTCTTCCATAGCGTTAGTGAGCAGTTCTTC. It yields the protein CASSQDAPVFHSVSEQFF.

V and J are TRBV19 and TRBJ2-5; TRBD1 aligns across 7 bases. In germline, CDR1 is LNHDA, CDR2 SQIVND (reference sequence). The CDR3 is made up of 15 amino acids. Trimming removed 3 bases from V and 0 bases from J; junction bases left unmatched: 4. The CDR3 sequence is CASSITGAHQETQYF. The CDR3 DNA reads as TGTGCCAGTAGTATTACAGGGGCCCACCAAGAGACCCAGTACTTC.

The chain combines TRBV1 with TRBJ1-4; TRBD1, the D gene given by the table, was not confirmed from the DNA. TRBV1 is shown as a pseudogene. The CDR3 is 15 amino acids. The CDR3 DNA sequence: TGCACCAGCAGCGCCCCGGACAGGGATACTGAAAAACTGTTTTTT. Translated: CTSSAPDRDTEKLFF.

The gene calls are TRBV11-3 and TRBJ2-1; D unclear. This CDR3 comprises 13 residues. The germline V gene encodes CDR1 SGHNT and CDR2 YENEEA. V was cut by 1 base and J by 5 bases, with 6 bases left in between. Here the CDR3 reads CASSLATDNEQFF. The DNA of the CDR3 is TGTGCCAGCAGCTTAGCAACGGACAATGAGCAGTTCTTC.

This sequence joins TRBV5-1 and TRBJ1-6; 9 bases fit TRBD1. In germline, CDR1 is SGHRS, CDR2 YFSETQ. The CDR3 extends over 15 amino acids. V was clipped by 0 bases and J by 9 bases; unmatched bases: 4. CDR3 region: CASSLAGQGGSPLHF. DNA for the CDR3: TGCGCCAGCAGCTTGGCGGGACAGGGCGGTTCACCCCTCCACTTT. The complete variable domain, with remaining parts taken from reference TRBV5-1 and TRBJ1-6, reads KAGVTQTPRYLIKTRGQQVTLSCSPISGHRSVSWYQQTPGQGLQFLFEYFSETQRNKGNFPGRFSGRQFSNSRSEMNVSTLELGDSALYLCASSLAGQGGSPLHFGNGTRLTVT.

The rearrangement uses TRBV4-1 and TRBJ1-1; tentatively, D is TRBD1 (5 bases). The CDR3 runs to 13 residues. From germline, CDR1 is MGHRA and CDR2 YSYEKL. The V gene lost 9 bases and the J gene lost 0 bases, with 11 bases spanning the gap. The CDR3 DNA is TGCGCCAGTTCGATGACAGTGAACACTGAAGCTTTCTTT. Its protein product is CASSMTVNTEAFF.

This clone was found once. The chain links TRBV18 to TRBJ2-2, with 7 bases aligning to TRBD2. V was pared by 3 bases and J by 2 bases, with 15 bases of the junction left unmatched. There are 19 residues in the CDR3. Looked up from germline, CDR1 is KGHSH and CDR2 is LQKENI. CDR3 loop: CASSPPNRASGVNTGELFF. CDR3 bases: TGTGCCAGCTCACCTCCCAATCGTGCCAGCGGGGTAAACACCGGGGAGCTGTTTTTT.

The genes are TRBV6-5 and TRBJ2-3, with TRBD2 as a possible D gene (6 bases). The germline V and J ends were trimmed by 2 bases and 4 bases, with 13 bases remaining between them. Germline V gives CDR1 MNHEY, CDR2 SVGAGI. The CDR3 runs to 15 residues. The CDR3 sequence is CASSYGGMFADTQYF. CDR3 nucleotide sequence: TGTGCCAGCAGTTACGGGGGGATGTTCGCAGATACGCAGTATTTT.

The chain uses TRBV18 and TRBJ2-2; 16 bases fit TRBD2. The germline V gene has CDR1 KGHSH and CDR2 LQKENI. The CDR3 has 19 amino acids. V was clipped by 2 bases and J by 4 bases; unmatched bases: 7. The CDR3 DNA reads TGTGCCAGCTCACCAGTCCCGGGACTAGCGGGAGGGAGCACCGGGGAGCTGTTTTTT. Its protein product is CASSPVPGLAGGSTGELFF. Full variable domain (remainder filled in from reference TRBV18 and TRBJ2-2): NAGVMQNPRHLVRRRGQEARLRCSPMKGHSHVYWYRQLPEEGLKFMVYLQKENIIDESGMPKERFSAEFPKEGPSILRIQQVVRGDSAAYFCASSPVPGLAGGSTGELFFGEGSRLTVL.

The V call is TRBV10-2, the J call TRBJ2-2; 11 bases line up with TRBD2. This CDR3 has 16 amino acids. CDR1 and CDR2 (germline): WSHSY, SAAADI. The trim removed 10 bases at V and 3 bases at J, leaving 10 bases unmatched. The CDR3 region has the DNA TGCGCCACCCCTGTAGCGGGGGGGCCGCACACCGGGGAGCTGTTTTTT. It is translated as CATPVAGGPHTGELFF.

This clone showed up just once. The J gene is TRBJ2-1, the V gene TRBV28; no clear D. The germline V gene encodes CDR1 MDHEN and CDR2 SYDVKM. V was trimmed by 4 bases and J by 0 bases, leaving 13 bases between them. This CDR3 is built from 16 residues. CDR3 in amino acids: CASSSINRISYNEQFF. Here the CDR3 DNA reads TGTGCCAGCAGTTCGATCAACAGAATCTCCTACAATGAGCAGTTCTTC. Supplemented by reference TRBV28 and TRBJ2-1, the full variable domain reads DVKVTQSSRYLVKRTGEKVFLECVQDMDHENMFWYRQDPGLGLRLIYFSYDVKMKEKGDIPEGYSVSREKKERFSLILESASTNQTSMYLCASSSINRISYNEQFFGPGTRLTVL.

The rearrangement uses TRBV7-2 and TRBJ1-2; 7 bases are shared with TRBD1. V lost 5 bases to trimming and J lost 4 bases; unmatched junction nucleotides: 4. The CDR3 is 13 amino acids. CDR1 and CDR2 (germline): SGHTA, FQGNSA. CDR3 coding DNA: TGTGCCAGCAGCCCCCGGGACAGCTATGGCTACACCTTC. Protein product: CASSPRDSYGYTF.